This is a list of T cell receptor beta chains from one sample in a study of blood T cell repertoires in COVID-19. Method: immunoSEQ multiplex PCR; TCRdb's copy keeps in-frame clones and lacks some. The data show about 250,000 clones, roughly 85% seen once. The specimen sequenced was PBMCs or T cells enriched from blood (not recorded which). Receptors were obtained from a woman in her twenties or thirties who had recovered from COVID-19. CDR3s include the opening cysteine and the closing phenylalanine or tryptophan. The D gene is left open where the match is weak. The size field is filled for only some rows; it gives once, few, many or a size class.

size | J | V | length | D | DNA | CDR3
. | TRBJ1-3 | TRBV28 | 15 | . | TGTGCCAGCAGTTTCGCAGTCGTCTCTGGAAACACCATATATTTT | CASSFAVVSGNTIYF
. | TRBJ1-5 | TRBV15 | 15 | TRBD1 | TGTGCCACCAGCAGGCTGACAGGGGGCAATCAGCCCCAGCATTTT | CATSRLTGGNQPQHF
. | TRBJ1-2 | TRBV4-1 | 16 | . | TGCGCCAGCAGCCAAAGAGCCCCGGGGGGGAACTATGGCTACACCTTC | CASSQRAPGGNYGYTF
. | TRBJ2-4 | TRBV7-3 | 18 | TRBD2 | TGTGCCAGCAGCCCAAACTCCGCGGGAGTAGCGGGAGGGAACATTCAGTACTTC | CASSPNSAGVAGGNIQYF
few | TRBJ2-1 | TRBV2 | 15 | TRBD1 | TGTGCCAGCAGTGTCGGACAGGGTTCATACAATGAGCAGTTCTTC | CASSVGQGSYNEQFF
. | TRBJ2-7 | TRBV30 | 12 | . | TGTGCCTGGAGTCCGTCCTCCTACGAGCAGTACTTC | CAWSPSSYEQYF
. | TRBJ1-5 | TRBV7-9 | 13 | . | TGTGCCAGCAGCTTAGCGACAAATCAGCCCCAGCATTTT | CASSLATNQPQHF
. | TRBJ1-2 | TRBV7-6 | 13 | . | TGTGCCAGCAGCCTCCAGGATAACTATGGCTACACCTTC | CASSLQDNYGYTF
. | TRBJ1-3 | TRBV7-2 | 15 | . | TGTGCCAGCAGCCCCCCCCCGAGAGGGGGAAACACCATATATTTT | CASSPPPRGGNTIYF
. | TRBJ1-3 | TRBV9 | 15 | . | TGTGCCAGCGCCCGGGGGGACGGCTCTGGAAACACCATATATTTT | CASARGDGSGNTIYF